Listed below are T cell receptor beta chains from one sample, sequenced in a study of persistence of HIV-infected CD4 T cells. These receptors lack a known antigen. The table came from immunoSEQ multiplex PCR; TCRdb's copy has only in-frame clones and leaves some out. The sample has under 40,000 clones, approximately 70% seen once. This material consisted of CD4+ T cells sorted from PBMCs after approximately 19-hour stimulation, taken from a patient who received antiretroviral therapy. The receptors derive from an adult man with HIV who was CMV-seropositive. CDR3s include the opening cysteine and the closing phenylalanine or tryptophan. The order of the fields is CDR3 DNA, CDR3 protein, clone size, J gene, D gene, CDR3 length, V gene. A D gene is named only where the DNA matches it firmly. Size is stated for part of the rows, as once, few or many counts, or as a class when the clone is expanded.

TGTGCCACCAGCAGCTTCTCTGGGGCCAACGTCCTGACTTTC | CATSSFSGANVLTF | NA | TRBJ2-6 | NA | 14 | TRBV15
TGTGCCAGCCGGTGGGGGGCCCTTAGCAATCAGCCCCAGCATTTT | CASRWGALSNQPQHF | NA | TRBJ1-5 | NA | 15 | TRBV28
TGTGCCAGCAGTGGCCTTGGAGGGAACATTCAGTACTTC | CASSGLGGNIQYF | NA | TRBJ2-4 | NA | 13 | TRBV12-3/TRBV12-4
TGTGCCAGCAGCTCCTCGGGTAGCGGAAACACCATATATTTT | CASSSSGSGNTIYF | medium-sized | TRBJ1-3 | NA | 14 | TRBV7-9
TGCGCCAGCAGCTCTAGGGGGACAGCGTCCTACGAGCAGTACTTC | CASSSRGTASYEQYF | NA | TRBJ2-7 | TRBD1 | 15 | TRBV5-1
TGTGCCAGCAGTTCCACCGGGACAGGGAGGGAGCAGTACTTC | CASSSTGTGREQYF | few | TRBJ2-7 | TRBD1 | 14 | TRBV7-3
TGTGCCAGCAGCTTAGAAAGAAATTATGGCTACACCTTC | CASSLERNYGYTF | medium-sized | TRBJ1-2 | NA | 13 | TRBV7-8
TGTGCCAGCAGCGCGGGGGCGGAAGGCTACACCTTC | CASSAGAEGYTF | few | TRBJ1-2 | NA | 12 | TRBV25-1
TGTGCCAGCAGGCCAGGGAGCTCTGGGGCCAACGTCCTGACTTTC | CASRPGSSGANVLTF | NA | TRBJ2-6 | NA | 15 | TRBV7-3
TGTGCCAGCAGTTTAAGGGGGGCGATCTACAATGAGCAGTTCTTC | CASSLRGAIYNEQFF | NA | TRBJ2-1 | NA | 15 | TRBV27
TGTGCTAGGACCCGCGCTGTGAAGTCGGACCAACCGCTTTCACACAGGGGGCTCGAAAAACTGTTTTTT | CARTRAVKSDQPLSHRGLEKLFF | NA | TRBJ1-4 | TRBD1 | 23 | TRBV12-5
TGTGCCAGCACTGGACAGGGTTCCAATTCACCCCTCCACTTT | CASTGQGSNSPLHF | NA | TRBJ1-6 | TRBD1 | 14 | TRBV6-5
TGTGCCAGCAGCTTAGGGAAAAGCTATGGCTACACCTTC | CASSLGKSYGYTF | NA | TRBJ1-2 | NA | 13 | TRBV5-6
TGTGCCACCAGGGCTGGGGATACGCAGTATTTT | CATRAGDTQYF | NA | TRBJ2-3 | NA | 11 | TRBV24-1
TGTGCCAGCAGCTTGGGACAGAACGGGTCACCCCTCCACTTT | CASSLGQNGSPLHF | once | TRBJ1-6 | NA | 14 | TRBV5-5
TGTGCCACCAGCAGATCAGCGCCAGCCACGCAGTATTTT | CATSRSAPATQYF | NA | TRBJ2-3 | NA | 13 | TRBV15
TGTGCCAGCAGCCAACATGGACAGGGAAGCACTGAAGCTTTCTTT | CASSQHGQGSTEAFF | few | TRBJ1-1 | TRBD1 | 15 | TRBV3-1/TRBV3-2
TGTGCCAGCAGTCCAAGGAAGGGAAGCAATCAGCCCCAGCATTTT | CASSPRKGSNQPQHF | NA | TRBJ1-5 | NA | 15 | TRBV27
TGTGCCACCAGTGATGGGCAGGGGCTCAATCAGCCCCAGCATTTT | CATSDGQGLNQPQHF | NA | TRBJ1-5 | NA | 15 | TRBV24-1
TGTGCCAGCAGCTTAGTATGGACGGATAGCACAGATACGCAGTATTTT | CASSLVWTDSTDTQYF | NA | TRBJ2-3 | NA | 16 | TRBV7-9
TGTGCCAGCAGTCGTAGCAGAGGGACAGGATTCGGCTCTGGGGCCAACGTCCTGACTTTC | CASSRSRGTGFGSGANVLTF | few | TRBJ2-6 | TRBD1 | 20 | TRBV6-6
TGTGCCAGCAGTGAAGTATATGAAGCTTTCTTT | CASSEVYEAFF | NA | TRBJ1-1 | NA | 11 | TRBV2
TGTGCCAGCTCACCTCCCCTAATTCACCTCCTCTACACTGAAGCTTTCTTT | CASSPPLIHLLYTEAFF | NA | TRBJ1-1 | NA | 17 | TRBV18
TGCGCCAGCAGCTTTGGGTCGGGGGGCGGCTTTGGCTACACCTTC | CASSFGSGGGFGYTF | NA | TRBJ1-2 | NA | 15 | TRBV5-1
TGTGCCAGCTCTTGGGGCCCTCTTCAAGCTAATGAAAAACTGTTTTTT | CASSWGPLQANEKLFF | NA | TRBJ1-4 | NA | 16 | TRBV25-1
TGCGCCAGCAGCTTAAGGGCTGCGGGGGGGACAGATACGCAGTATTTT | CASSLRAAGGTDTQYF | NA | TRBJ2-3 | TRBD2 | 16 | TRBV5-1
TGTGCCAGCAGCCAAGAGACTAGCGGCCCTCCTACGGAGCAGTACTTC | CASSQETSGPPTEQYF | NA | TRBJ2-7 | TRBD2 | 16 | TRBV3-1/TRBV3-2
TGTGCCAGCAGTCTTACCGGGACAGGACCTTACGAGCAGTACTTC | CASSLTGTGPYEQYF | few | TRBJ2-7 | TRBD1 | 15 | TRBV27
TGTGCCAGCAGTCTATCCAGGAGGGGCAATCAGCCCCAGCATTTT | CASSLSRRGNQPQHF | few | TRBJ1-5 | NA | 15 | TRBV2
TGTGCCAGCTCATCGGTATGGGGGGCGGATTCACCCCTCCACTTT | CASSSVWGADSPLHF | once | TRBJ1-6 | NA | 15 | TRBV18
TGTGCCAGCAGCCAAGTTCCGGACACAGCCTACGAGCAGTACTTC | CASSQVPDTAYEQYF | few | TRBJ2-7 | NA | 15 | TRBV3-1/TRBV3-2
TGTGCCAGCAGCGTAGAAAGGACGAGGAGCTCCTATAATTCACCCCTCCACTTT | CASSVERTRSSYNSPLHF | once | TRBJ1-6 | NA | 18 | TRBV9
TGTGCCACCAGCAGAGCGGCAGAGAGCACAGATACGCAGTATTTT | CATSRAAESTDTQYF | medium-sized | TRBJ2-3 | NA | 15 | TRBV15
TGTGCCAGCAGTCAAGGGGGGGACAATTCACCCCTCCACTTT | CASSQGGDNSPLHF | few | TRBJ1-6 | NA | 14 | TRBV3-1/TRBV3-2
TGTGCCACCAGGGTGAGGGTCACAGATACGCAGTATTTT | CATRVRVTDTQYF | NA | TRBJ2-3 | NA | 13 | TRBV15
TGTGCCAGTAGCCGGGCCGGAGACCGCCGCGATCAGCCCCAGCATTTT | CASSRAGDRRDQPQHF | NA | TRBJ1-5 | NA | 16 | TRBV19
TGTGCCAGCAGCTTACAGCACAATCAGCCCCAGCATTTT | CASSLQHNQPQHF | NA | TRBJ1-5 | NA | 13 | TRBV5-8
TGTGCCAGCAGCCCCCAAGGGCAGGTCAATCAGCCCCAGCATTTT | CASSPQGQVNQPQHF | NA | TRBJ1-5 | NA | 15 | TRBV3-1/TRBV3-2
TGTGCCAGTTCACCTCACCGGGACAGGGTCCACGAGCAGTACTTC | CASSPHRDRVHEQYF | NA | TRBJ2-7 | TRBD1 | 15 | TRBV27
TGCGCCAGCAGCTTGGCGGGCCCTGGGGCCAACGTCCTGACTTTC | CASSLAGPGANVLTF | once | TRBJ2-6 | NA | 15 | TRBV5-1
TGTGCCAGCAGTTTACAGGTTCTAGGTGAAGCTTTCTTT | CASSLQVLGEAFF | NA | TRBJ1-1 | NA | 13 | TRBV9
TGTGCCATCAGTGAGGGGATAGCGGGGGCAGATACGCAGTATTTT | CAISEGIAGADTQYF | NA | TRBJ2-3 | TRBD2 | 15 | TRBV10-3
TGTGCCAGCAGTTTTCTCGGCTATGGCTACACCTTC | CASSFLGYGYTF | few | TRBJ1-2 | NA | 12 | TRBV28
TGTGCCAGCAGCGTAGACCCAGGAAGAAACGTCCTGACTTTC | CASSVDPGRNVLTF | NA | TRBJ2-6 | NA | 14 | TRBV9
TGTGCCAGCCAACGTGGGGTCTCGGGGAACACTGAAGCTTTCTTT | CASQRGVSGNTEAFF | NA | TRBJ1-1 | NA | 15 | TRBV28
TGTGCCAGTCAGGAGCTTAGGGCCAACGTCCTGACTTTC | CASQELRANVLTF | few | TRBJ2-6 | NA | 13 | TRBV6-5
TGTGCCACTCGGGGTTCCATGAACACTGAAGCTTTCTTT | CATRGSMNTEAFF | NA | TRBJ1-1 | NA | 13 | TRBV6-5